The 2 T cell receptor beta chains reported below all come from one sample, sequenced in a study of technical replicates of blood from a few donors. Clones were read by immunoSEQ multiplex PCR, and TCRdb kept only the in-frame ones, dropping some. The top ten clones hold roughly 4.8% of a sample with 65,000 to 70,000 clones, approximately 89% of them seen once. The sample consisted of PBMCs. These receptors were collected from a human donor in good health. Some clones in this sample may be carry-over from other donors' samples.

The V gene is TRBV7-9, the J gene TRBJ1-2, with TRBD1 matching over 7 bases. CDR1 and CDR2 (germline): SEHNR, FQNEAQ (reference sequence). Trimming removed 1 base from V and 4 bases from J; junction bases left unmatched: 3. The CDR3 is 14 residues long. CDR3 residues: CASSLEAGGYGYTF. CDR3 coding DNA: TGTGCCAGCAGCTTAGAGGCAGGGGGCTATGGCTACACCTTC.

This chain joins TRBV5-4 and TRBJ2-7, with D hard to call. Germline CDR1 reads SGHNT; CDR2 reads YYREEE (reference sequence). This CDR3 spans 14 amino acids. V shed 3 bases and J shed 6 bases, with 16 bases lying between them. DNA for the CDR3: TGTGCCAGCAGCTCGCTAGGTTCGCGTGCCGAGCAGTACTTC. Its protein product is CASSSLGSRAEQYF.